This entry lists 28 T cell receptor beta chains sequenced from one sample in a study of graft-versus-host responses after intestinal transplantation. Processed graft tissue released its intraepithelial and lamina propria lymphocytes. This table comes from immunoSEQ multiplex PCR, and its TCRdb copy is limited to in-frame clones, with some not included. The sample consists of approximately 15,000 clones, 75% to 85% of them appearing once. The starting material was ileum tissue, obtained about 14 weeks after intestinal transplant. The source is a human patient who received an intestinal transplant, so some T cells may come from the graft donor.

This chain uses TRBV7-8 with TRBJ2-1; unclear D gene. V dropped 4 bases and J dropped 0 bases, with 13 bases sitting between them. Germline values: CDR1 SGHVS, CDR2 FQNEAQ. The CDR3 spans 16 residues. The CDR3 coding sequence is TGTGCCAGCAGCTCCAAATTACCCAGCTCCTACAATGAGCAGTTCTTC. Its protein product is CASSSKLPSSYNEQFF.

This clone was picked up one time. The rearrangement joins TRBV27 to TRBJ1-6; D ambiguous. CDR3 length: 13 residues. The germline V gene encodes CDR1 MNHEY and CDR2 SMNVEV (reference sequence). V shed 5 bases and J shed 9 bases, with 11 bases lying between them. In nucleotides, the CDR3 is TGTGCCAGCAGTCGAGGGTGGGGTTCACCCCTCCACTTT. Translated, it gives CASSRGWGSPLHF.

By frequency in the sample, this clone is large. This rearrangement joins TRBV28 to TRBJ2-7; D gene uncertain. The V and J ends lost 3 bases and 3 bases respectively, with 6 bases between them. The germline V gene encodes CDR1 MDHEN and CDR2 SYDVKM. This CDR3 is 12 amino acids long. As DNA, the CDR3 is TGTGCCAGCAGTTTGTATTTCTACGAGCAGTACTTC. Amino acid sequence: CASSLYFYEQYF. The entire variable domain, with the rest obtained from reference TRBV28 and TRBJ2-7, is as follows: DVKVTQSSRYLVKRTGEKVFLECVQDMDHENMFWYRQDPGLGLRLIYFSYDVKMKEKGDIPEGYSVSREKKERFSLILESASTNQTSMYLCASSLYFYEQYFGPGTRLTVT.

The rearrangement links TRBV7-9 to TRBJ1-1, with D uncertain. From germline, CDR1 is SEHNR and CDR2 FQNEAQ (reference sequence). This CDR3 has 13 amino acids. V shed 1 base and J shed 7 bases, with 10 bases lying between them. CDR3 sequence: CASSLGGAYEAFF. As DNA, the CDR3 is TGTGCCAGCAGCTTAGGGGGAGCTTATGAAGCTTTCTTT.

The chain links TRBV30 to TRBJ1-2; maybe TRBD1 (6 bases). CDR3 length: 15 amino acids. The germline V gene has CDR1 GTSNPN and CDR2 SVGIG (reference sequence). Trimming left V 0 bases short and J 6 bases short, with 17 bases between. The CDR3 DNA is TGTGCCTGGAGTGTAAGCAGGGGCAGGCCGAATGGCTACACCTTC. Amino acids: CAWSVSRGRPNGYTF.

The CDR3 region has the DNA TGTGCCAGCAGTATTGTTGGGGAAATTTACAATGAGCAGTTCTTC. Amino acids: CASSIVGEIYNEQFF. The V gene is TRBV6-1, the J gene TRBJ2-1; D is unclear. The CDR3 loop spans 15 amino acids. Germline CDR1 reads MNHNS; CDR2 reads SASEGT. Trimming removed 5 bases at V and 4 bases at J, with 15 bases between.

The table lists this clone with a few counts. The chain recombines TRBV5-6 with TRBJ1-2, with D unresolved. CDR1 is SGHDT, CDR2 YYEEEE, per germline. Trimming took off 4 bases at V and 3 bases at J, with 4 bases between the two ends. This CDR3 comprises 11 residues. In DNA, the CDR3 is TGTGCCAGCAGCCGGGACTATGGCTACACCTTC. This encodes CASSRDYGYTF.

As regards this clone: A much larger clone lies one base from this, so it may be a read error. The V and J genes are TRBV19 and TRBJ2-6; D not resolved. This CDR3 has 16 amino acids. Germline CDR1 reads LNHDA; CDR2 reads SQIVND (reference sequence). DNA for the CDR3: TGTGTCAGTAGTATAGGGCTCAGCTCTGGGGCCAACGTCCTGACTTTC. It yields the protein CVSSIGLSSGANVLTF.

The CDR3 spells CAISESPQERNQPQHF. In nucleotides, the CDR3 is TGTGCCATCAGTGAGTCCCCACAAGAGCGCAATCAGCCCCAGCATTTT. The rearrangement links TRBV10-3 to TRBJ1-5; D is unresolved. Germline values: CDR1 ENHRY, CDR2 SYGVKD. This CDR3 has 16 amino acids. Trimming cost V 0 bases and J 2 bases, with 11 bases left between them.

This clone was observed a single time. The V and J genes are TRBV19 and TRBJ2-1; possibly TRBD2 for D (5 bases). CDR1 and CDR2 (germline): LNHDA, SQIVND (reference sequence). Trimming cost V 5 bases and J 8 bases, with 22 bases left between them. CDR3 length: 16 residues. CDR3 sequence reads: CASSFAASPSGYEQFF. The CDR3 DNA is TGTGCCAGTAGTTTTGCGGCATCCCCTTCGGGATATGAGCAGTTCTTC. The full variable domain, rest sourced from reference TRBV19 and TRBJ2-1, is DGGITQSPKYLFRKEGQNVTLSCEQNLNHDAMYWYRQDPGQGLRLIYYSQIVNDFQKGDIAEGYSVSREKKESFPLTVTSAQKNPTAFYLCASSFAASPSGYEQFFGPGTRLTVL.

The chain uses TRBV28 and TRBJ2-7; possible D gene TRBD1, 6 bases. Trimming stripped 7 bases from V and 5 bases from J, with 12 bases between. The CDR3 extends over 12 amino acids. The germline gives CDR1 MDHEN, CDR2 SYDVKM. Here the CDR3 DNA reads TGTGCCAGCACCAAAAACAGGGACGAGCAGTACTTC. Translating it yields CASTKNRDEQYF.

V gene TRBV9 combines with J gene TRBJ2-7; D gene unclear. The CDR3 spans 13 residues. The V end was cut by 2 bases, the J end by 6 bases, with 12 bases between. CDR1 is SGDLS and CDR2 is YYNGEE in the germline V gene. CDR3 nucleotide sequence: TGTGCCAGCAGCGTTGACTCACCCGGCGAGCAGTACTTC. Translation gives CASSVDSPGEQYF.

This chain links TRBV28 with TRBJ2-6; D is ambiguous. Germline CDR1 and CDR2: MDHEN and SYDVKM. The length of the CDR3 is 17 residues. V shed 2 bases and J shed 3 bases, with 14 bases lying between them. CDR3 nucleotides: TGTGCCAGCAGTTTACCCTTAGTCTCGGGTGGGGCCAACGTCCTGACTTTC. Its protein is CASSLPLVSGGANVLTF.

V gene TRBV19 combines with J gene TRBJ2-2; D call uncertain. CDR1 is LNHDA, CDR2 SQIVND, per germline (reference sequence). Trimming stripped 3 bases from V and 3 bases from J, with 5 bases between. This CDR3 comprises 13 residues. CDR3 protein: CASSISDTGELFF. The CDR3 nucleotides read TGTGCCAGTAGTATTTCGGACACCGGGGAGCTGTTTTTT.

This chain joins TRBV28 and TRBJ1-5, with 9 positions matching TRBD1. Germline lookup yields CDR1 MDHEN and CDR2 SYDVKM. The trim removed 5 bases at V and 3 bases at J, leaving 5 bases unmatched. The CDR3 is 15 residues long. The CDR3 loop reads CASSRDREYNQPQHF. The CDR3 DNA sequence: TGTGCCAGCAGTCGGGACAGGGAATACAATCAGCCCCAGCATTTT. Looking up the rest from reference TRBV28 and TRBJ1-5 gives the full variable domain: DVKVTQSSRYLVKRTGEKVFLECVQDMDHENMFWYRQDPGLGLRLIYFSYDVKMKEKGDIPEGYSVSREKKERFSLILESASTNQTSMYLCASSRDREYNQPQHFGDGTRLSIL.

The chain couples TRBV4-2 to TRBJ2-1; 11 bases line up with TRBD2. The CDR3 runs 16 residues. With V trimmed by 1 base and J by 4 bases, 3 bases remained unmatched. Germline V lookup: CDR1 LGHNA, CDR2 YNFKEQ. In DNA form, the CDR3 reads TGTGCCAGCAGCCAAGGCGGGACTAGCGGATACAATGAGCAGTTCTTC. This translates into CASSQGGTSGYNEQFF.

The chain's CDR3 is CASSLTGGGLEQYF. In DNA form, the CDR3 reads TGTGCCAGCAGTTTAACAGGGGGGGGCTTAGAGCAGTACTTC. The chain carries TRBV28 and TRBJ2-7, with TRBD1 as a possible D gene (8 bases). CDR1 and CDR2 (germline): MDHEN, SYDVKM. This CDR3 has 14 residues. Trimming stripped 2 bases from V and 7 bases from J, with 15 bases between.

V usage is TRBV9 and J usage is TRBJ1-1; D is undetermined. In germline, CDR1 is SGDLS, CDR2 YYNGEE. The CDR3 totals 12 residues. Trimming pared 3 bases from V and 3 bases from J, leaving 6 bases between. CDR3 residues: CASSGLDTEAFF. The CDR3 nucleotides are TGTGCCAGCAGCGGCCTGGACACTGAAGCTTTCTTT.

The rearrangement links TRBV19 to TRBJ1-5; D unclear. CDR1 and CDR2 from the germline V gene are LNHDA and SQIVND (reference sequence). The V and J ends lost 4 bases and 2 bases respectively, with 18 bases between them. CDR3 length equals 17 residues. CDR3 protein: CASSNRLRVSGNQPQHF. CDR3 nucleotides: TGTGCCAGTAGTAATCGCCTAAGGGTGTCGGGCAATCAGCCCCAGCATTTT. Variable domain in full (rest from reference TRBV19 and TRBJ1-5): DGGITQSPKYLFRKEGQNVTLSCEQNLNHDAMYWYRQDPGQGLRLIYYSQIVNDFQKGDIAEGYSVSREKKESFPLTVTSAQKNPTAFYLCASSNRLRVSGNQPQHFGDGTRLSIL.

The V gene is TRBV7-2, the J gene TRBJ2-3, with D maybe TRBD1 (5 bases). V shed 5 bases and J shed 0 bases, with 9 bases lying between them. Germline assignment: CDR1 SGHTA and CDR2 FQGNSA. The CDR3 spans 14 residues. The DNA of the CDR3 is TGTGCCAGCAGCAACGACAGAAGCACAGATACGCAGTATTTT. This gives the protein CASSNDRSTDTQYF. The complete variable domain, with remaining parts taken from reference TRBV7-2 and TRBJ2-3, reads GAGVSQSPSNKVTEKGKDVELRCDPISGHTALYWYRQSLGQGLEFLIYFQGNSAPDKSGLPSDRFSAERTGGSVSTLTIQRTQQEDSAVYLCASSNDRSTDTQYFGPGTRLTVL.

The rearrangement uses TRBV6-1 and TRBJ2-1; the match to TRBD2 covers 9 bases. The CDR3 length is 15 residues. Germline V CDR1 and CDR2: MNHNS, SASEGT. V shed 1 base and J 5 bases; nucleotides not matched to a gene: 3. The CDR3 sequence is CASSEDRLADNEQFF. The CDR3 DNA sequence: TGTGCCAGCAGTGAAGACCGACTAGCGGACAATGAGCAGTTCTTC.

The CDR3 loop is CASSESGLAGGNEQFF. CDR3 in DNA: TGCGCCAGCAGTGAGTCGGGACTAGCTGGGGGTAATGAGCAGTTCTTC. V and J are TRBV10-1 and TRBJ2-1; 9 nucleotides match TRBD2. This CDR3 spans 16 amino acids. Germline assignment: CDR1 WNHNN and CDR2 SYGVQD (reference sequence). J lost 7 bases, V lost 0 bases, and 7 bases had no gene match.

J is TRBJ1-1 and V is TRBV5-1, with 8 bases matching TRBD1. The CDR3 extends over 15 amino acids. The V segment lost 2 bases and the J segment 1 base; nucleotides outside the gene matches: 4. The V gene's germline CDR1 is SGHRS and CDR2 YFSETQ. Here the CDR3 DNA reads TGCGCCAGCAGCTTAACAGGGGGTTGGAACACTGAAGCTTTCTTT. As protein: CASSLTGGWNTEAFF.

The chain carries TRBV11-2 and TRBJ2-3; 7 nucleotides match TRBD2. The germline gives CDR1 SGHAT, CDR2 FQNNGV. Germline trimming cut 5 bases from V and 3 bases from J; bases unmatched to any gene: 11. The CDR3 is 16 amino acids. The CDR3 region has the DNA TGTGCCAGCAGCCGATTGGAGGGAGGGCGGACAGATACGCAGTATTTT. As protein: CASSRLEGGRTDTQYF.

The J gene is TRBJ2-7, the V gene TRBV2; 8 bases map to TRBD1. The J segment lost 5 bases and the V segment lost 1 base, leaving 4 bases of the junction unmatched. Germline CDR1 and CDR2: SNHLY and FYNNEI. The CDR3 runs to 14 residues. The CDR3: CASSEGTGYHEQYF. CDR3 DNA: TGTGCCAGCAGTGAAGGGACAGGGTATCACGAGCAGTACTTC. Together with reference TRBV2 and TRBJ2-7, the CDR3 gives the full variable domain: EPEVTQTPSHQVTQMGQEVILRCVPISNHLYFYWYRQILGQKVEFLVSFYNNEISEKSEIFDDQFSVERPDGSNFTLKIRSTKLEDSAMYFCASSEGTGYHEQYFGPGTRLTVT.

The rearrangement links TRBV6-6 to TRBJ2-5, with D uncertain. CDR1 and CDR2 (germline): MNHNY, SVGAGI (reference sequence). With 1 base removed from V and 7 bases from J, the gap between germline ends came to 7 bases. The CDR3 contains 12 residues. The CDR3 DNA reads as TGTGCCAGCAGTTACTATGGTGGGACCCAGTACTTC. Protein: CASSYYGGTQYF.

The V gene is TRBV5-6, the J gene TRBJ2-3; 9 bases are a match to TRBD1. The CDR3 has 14 residues. Germline assignment: CDR1 SGHDT and CDR2 YYEEEE. The ends lost 4 bases at V and 1 base at J; junction bases unmatched: 1. The CDR3 DNA sequence: TGTGCCAGCAGCCGGGACAGGGGCACAGATACGCAGTATTTT. Its protein is CASSRDRGTDTQYF.

The chain links TRBV7-6 to TRBJ1-4; TRBD1 agrees at 7 bases. V gave up 5 bases and J gave up 4 bases; unmatched junction bases: 7. The CDR3 is 15 amino acids. The germline CDR1 and CDR2 sequences are SGHVS and FNYEAQ. The CDR3 DNA is TGTGCCAGCAGCCGTCAACAGGGGTTTAATGAAAAACTGTTTTTT. Protein: CASSRQQGFNEKLFF. Based on the CDR3 plus reference TRBV7-6 and TRBJ1-4, the full variable domain is GAGVSQSPRYKVTKRGQDVALRCDPISGHVSLYWYRQALGQGPEFLTYFNYEAQQDKSGLPNDRFSAERPEGSISTLTIQRTEQRDSAMYRCASSRQQGFNEKLFFGSGTQLSVL.